This note documents a single T cell receptor beta chain sequence. Its binding antigen is unknown. Base-call qualities are not available, and no considerably larger clone is one nucleotide away. In total, roughly 670 healthy bone marrow donors made up the cohort. All cohort members were sampled while nominally healthy, although unrecorded immune exposures were likely present. The donor was CMV seronegative and was included in the group of several hundred seronegative cohort members. Each donor provided a peripheral blood sample, and peripheral blood mononuclear cells were used for TCR beta sequencing. The Qiagen DNeasy Blood Extraction Kit was used to extract genomic DNA from the blood cell samples. Reading from cysteine to phenylalanine, the CDR3 counts 18 amino acids. The read is trimmed to its CDR3 DNA, 54 bases read in frame from base 1. After removal of 7 bases from V and 1 base from J, the junction retains 8 bases not matched to a gene. CDR1 MGHRA and CDR2 YSYEKL are derived from the germline V gene.

These data come from a study of cytomegalovirus exposure and HLA in healthy donors (dated by TCRdb to 2016 to 2017). Some background on the complete study: In an earlier analysis of about 560 of the donors, about 260 Gb of sequence data and 100 million or so unique TCR beta sequences from about 179 million T cells were reported. An early release that covered about 600 HLA-typed donors contained about 300 gigabases of sequencing data and tens of millions of unique TCR sequences. Of the roughly 400 genotyped donors, about 80% fell in the genetic ancestry cluster associated with self-reported Caucasian donors. The study aimed to test whether cataloging public T cell receptors could reveal signatures of past pathogen exposure. The study used immunosequencing to profile the T cell repertoires of 670 or so subjects and linked those repertoires to cytomegalovirus serostatus. A separate validation cohort of 100 to 150 different subjects was used in addition to the 666-subject first cohort. To predict cytomegalovirus infection status, the study combined high-throughput TCR immunosequencing, statistical association of individual TCRs with disease status, and machine learning. In a later analysis, previously published TCR beta repertoires from several hundred donors were re-analyzed and high-resolution HLA genotyping was added so that TCR occurrence patterns could be studied. In the later analysis, no new phenotypic data were used to find candidate immune exposures; instead, reliance was placed on TCR beta sequences and their occurrence across donors. In an earlier analysis of 587 of the donors, high-throughput TCR beta sequencing was used to judge whether each TCR beta V gene segment behaved as functional or pseudogenic. Alongside the repertoire data, information on donor age, sex, ethnicity and CMV serostatus was compiled. Genome-wide SNP genotypes for about three fifths of the roughly 670 donors were used in a later genetic analysis, which treated that subset as a discovery cohort. All discovery cohort repertoires had been generated using a single sequencing platform. Both class I and class II loci were covered by HLA typing, at four-digit resolution. The number of donors typed differed by locus, with 629-630 for A, B, C, DRB1 and DQB1, roughly 520 for DQA1, 606 for DPA1, and about 450 for DPB1. Four or five DR-DQ haplotypes were treated as single units for association and clustering because of strong linkage in the cohort. On average, about 200,000 unique TCR beta nucleotide sequences were sequenced per donor among a few hundred genotyped donors of the cohort, with around 19% of those sequences being non-productive.

What the work shows at the level of the full study, not this receptor alone: Broadly in line with IMGT annotations, most TCR beta V segments showed up in productive rearrangements about 90% or about 30% of the time in an earlier analysis of around 600 of the donors. A further reported finding was that TCR beta sequences accurately predicted the HLA-A and HLA-B alleles for most subjects in the first cohort. At a false discovery rate of 0.05, a later analysis linked 15,000 to 20,000 TCR beta sequences to specific HLA alleles. The earlier analysis of around 600 of the donors excluded some 15 rarely observed V segments, including chromosome 9 orphons, because counts were too low. CMV serostatus was the only immune exposure information available for the cohort. A few of the identified cytomegalovirus-associated TCR beta chains were confirmed in vitro to be specific for cytomegalovirus antigens. Strong co-occurrence of HLA alleles, especially DR and DQ, made assigning TCR associations to individual alleles difficult. Compared with the approximately 670-donor mean, donors in an Asian-associated ancestry cluster had fewer N-insertions in productive TCRs, according to a later genetic analysis. In both the original and validation cohorts, the classifier was reported to diagnose cytomegalovirus status with high specificity and sensitivity. Because some donors lacked HLA typing at each locus, the association tests relied only on the typed subset. A group of highly shared sequence variants was considered likely to be a technical artifact of the sequencing pipeline. Several of the top co-occurrence clusters appeared to be linked to parvovirus B19, influenza, CMV and Epstein-Barr virus, according to a later analysis. Linkage disequilibrium might explain the correlated functional status among segregating V segments, but an unknown experimental factor could not be excluded. A later analysis found that HLA-associated TCR beta chains were more clonally expanded and had lower generation probabilities than equally common non-associated chains. The presence/absence analyses assumed that sequencing depth was roughly uniform across donors, and that assumption may not be true. Most TCR sequences were seen in very few donors, while some public TCRs were found in many individuals. In a later genetic analysis, a missense DCLRE1C variant was associated with V-gene and J-gene trimming of TCR beta chains, and the association was replicated in an independent cohort. The cohort was sequenced for TCR beta chains only, and without alpha or paired-chain data the features that could be detected were limited. The authors suggested that the approach could potentially be extended to other disease states and immunological phenotypes. In a later analysis, TCR association rates were found to vary across HLA loci, with the most associated TCRs seen for DRB1 alleles and the fewest for HLA-C alleles. In the study, 150 to 200 TCR beta chains were listed as associated with cytomegalovirus. Most CMV-associated TCR beta chains appeared to be HLA-restricted in a later analysis, and the HLA associations seemed to be driven largely by CMV exposure. Because the 87-base-pair reads could not distinguish some IMGT-functional V segments, including TRBV6-2 and TRBV6-3, those segments were excluded.

Libraries were made using the immunoSEQ multiplex PCR assay. For the multiplex PCR, a mixture combining 60 forward primers for TCR Vbeta segments and 13 reverse primers for TCR Jbeta segments was used. A multiplex PCR assay on genomic DNA amplified the CDR3 region of rearranged TCR beta genes. The Illumina HiSeq System was used to sequence the amplified TCR beta libraries as 87-base-pair reads. Under the source paper's analysis protocol: Across the roughly 600 repertoires, a later analysis counted tens of millions of unique TCR beta chains, around 10 million of which were shared by at least two donors. A nearest-neighbor algorithm error-corrected the raw reads and collapsed the reads into unique sequences, merging closely related sequences to remove PCR and sequencing errors. CDR3 sequences were aligned to IMGT reference sequences to assign V, D and J gene segments. Each retained sequence needed at least a six-nucleotide match to both a V gene segment and a J gene segment. Rearrangements were called productive when the CDR3 lacked stop codons and stayed in frame with V and J; all others were non-productive. CDR3 was defined by IMGT convention, running from the second conserved V-encoded cysteine to the conserved J-encoded phenylalanine. Sequences without an unambiguous match to a single V gene segment were excluded from the earlier analysis of a few hundred of the donors. An earlier analysis of 550 to 650 of the donors classified V segments as functional when productive rearrangements were above 56.7% and as segregating when the standard deviation between donors was above 5%. A statistical classification framework was developed to diagnose cytomegalovirus status using the catalog of TCR beta chain sequences. V and J gene assignment, in a later analysis, came from comparing TCR nucleotide sequences with IMGT/GENE-DB human TR gene sequences. In a later analysis, CDR3 sequences and most-parsimonious VDJ recombination scenarios were assigned using the TCRdist pipeline. In a later analysis, each TCR beta chain was defined by its CDR3 amino acid sequence together with its V-gene family, and reads without a unique V-gene family were excluded. A later analysis removed 600 or so highly shared, low-generation-probability nucleotide sequences to deal with suspected cross-contamination and a sequencing artifact. In a later analysis, a clonal expansion index was calculated for each public chain from normalized within-repertoire ranks of inferred template counts. In a later analysis, generation probabilities were computed with a VDJ recombination model fitted to out-of-frame rearrangements, and the resulting probabilities were checked against IGoR. In a later analysis, hypergeometric tests were used to score TCR-TCR, TCR-HLA and TCR-CMV co-occurrence, with a repertoire-size bias correction applied to TCR pairs. A later analysis estimated false discovery rates by permuting HLA or CMV assignments 20 times. In a later analysis, co-occurring TCRs were grouped using DBSCAN, with TCRdist sequence similarity added in when clustering inside HLA-allele-positive subsets. Repertoires with fewer than 30,000 or more than 120,000 public chains were left out of co-occurrence clustering, as were five repertoires with anomalous nucleotide sharing. TCRdb took over this immuneACCESS table, retaining in-frame rearrangements with V and J assigned. Such tables are incomplete; in checked studies, under half of the missing clones stem from an unresolved V gene, and the remainder is unexplained. From that table come the V and J calls and clone size; the DNA was used to work out D and trimming. The sample includes 110,000 to 150,000 clones, with 60% to 80% observed a single time. Of the sample, 1.5% to 2% falls within the top ten clones.

Material for sequencing was PBMCs. The origin of this receptor is a woman in her thirties in good health and CMV-seronegative. This chain joins TRBV4-1 to TRBJ2-2; TRBD2 aligns with 14 central bases. CDR3 region: CASMILGTSGGNTGELFF. The DNA sequence is TGCGCCAGCATGATACTCGGGACTAGCGGGGGGAACACCGGGGAGCTGTTTTTT.